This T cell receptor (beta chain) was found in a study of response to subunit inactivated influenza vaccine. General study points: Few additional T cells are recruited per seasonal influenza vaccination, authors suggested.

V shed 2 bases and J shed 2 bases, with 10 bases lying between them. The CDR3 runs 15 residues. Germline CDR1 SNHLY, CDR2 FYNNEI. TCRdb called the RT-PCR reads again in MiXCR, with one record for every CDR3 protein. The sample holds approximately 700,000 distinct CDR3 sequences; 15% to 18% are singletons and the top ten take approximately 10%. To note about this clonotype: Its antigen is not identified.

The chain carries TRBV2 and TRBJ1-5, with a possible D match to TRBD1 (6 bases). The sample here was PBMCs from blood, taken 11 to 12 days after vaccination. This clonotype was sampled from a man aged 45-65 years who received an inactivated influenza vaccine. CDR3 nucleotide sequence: TGTGCCAGCAGTGAACGCAGGGGTGGCAATCAGCCCCAGCATTTT. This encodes CASSERRGGNQPQHF.